This entry lists 13 T cell receptor beta chains sequenced from one sample in a study of T cells and Merkel cell carcinoma outcomes. Produced via immunoSEQ multiplex PCR; TCRdb's table is partial and in-frame only. This sample carries around 600 clones, roughly 90% of them seen once, and the ten largest clones take roughly 5.3%. Sequencing was done on a sample of tumor tissue from Merkel cell carcinoma. The receptors shown here come from a human donor with Merkel cell carcinoma.

V gene TRBV5-7 combines with J gene TRBJ2-5; D unresolved. TRBV5-7 qualifies as an ORF whose function is uncertain. The CDR3 is 11 residues long. Trimming pared 3 bases from V and 6 bases from J, leaving 6 bases between. The CDR3: CASSSEKTQYF. In nucleotides, the CDR3 is TGTGCCAGCAGCTCAGAAAAGACCCAGTACTTC.

The chain uses TRBV19 and TRBJ2-7, with a tentative D call TRBD1 (6 bases). There are 11 residues in the CDR3. The V and J ends lost 10 bases and 3 bases respectively, with 10 bases between them. Germline V gene data show CDR1 as LNHDA and CDR2 as SQIVND (reference sequence). CDR3 in DNA: TGTGCCACTACGGACAGCTACGAGCAGTACTTC. Translated: CATTDSYEQYF.

The J gene is TRBJ2-6, the V gene TRBV15, with 7 bases lining up with TRBD2. Germline CDR1 is LNHNV and CDR2 is YYDKDF (reference sequence). Trimming cost V 3 bases and J 5 bases; bases outside gene matches: 7. The CDR3 is 16 residues long. Written as DNA, the CDR3 is TGTGCCACCAGCAGGGCCAGCGGGGCGTGGGCCAACGTCCTGACTTTC. The encoded protein is CATSRASGAWANVLTF.

The chain carries TRBV18 and TRBJ2-2; D is unclear. The CDR3 contains 13 residues. The germline V and J ends were trimmed by 6 bases and 2 bases, with 7 bases remaining between them. Germline values: CDR1 KGHSH, CDR2 LQKENI. The CDR3 DNA is TGTGCCAGCTCCCGAAGAAACACCGGGGAGCTGTTTTTT. It yields the protein CASSRRNTGELFF. The complete variable domain, with remaining parts taken from reference TRBV18 and TRBJ2-2, reads NAGVMQNPRHLVRRRGQEARLRCSPMKGHSHVYWYRQLPEEGLKFMVYLQKENIIDESGMPKERFSAEFPKEGPSILRIQQVVRGDSAAYFCASSRRNTGELFFGEGSRLTVL.

Points on this clone: Compared with germline, one end of the junction differs, possibly owing to a read error. V and J are TRBV28 and TRBJ1-1; TRBD1 aligns across 8 bases. The CDR3 sequence is 15 residues long. Germline V lookup: CDR1 MDHEN, CDR2 SYDVKM. CDR3 DNA sequence: TGTGCTAGCAGACCCAGGGGGCGCGGGGCAACTGAAGCTTTCTTT. Encoded protein: CASRPRGRGATEAFF.

The chain uses TRBV4-2 and TRBJ2-5; D gene unclear. The CDR3 length is 17 residues. Germline CDR1 is LGHNA and CDR2 is YNFKEQ. V was trimmed by 4 bases and J by 1 base, leaving 19 bases between them. The CDR3 region is CASSPGTGTNTQETQYF. CDR3 nucleotides: TGTGCCAGCAGCCCTGGTACGGGTACTAACACCCAAGAGACCCAGTACTTC.

On this clone: The sample has other DNA sequences that encode this CDR3 too. The chain carries TRBV18 and TRBJ2-7, with D maybe TRBD1 (6 bases). This CDR3 has 14 amino acids. Trimming removed 2 bases at V and 10 bases at J, with 18 bases between. CDR1 and CDR2 from the germline V gene are KGHSH and LQKENI. CDR3 sequence (DNA): TGTGCCAGCTCACCAGGGCAGGGGCCTGGGGAACAGTACTTC. The encoded protein is CASSPGQGPGEQYF.

V is TRBV6-5 and J is TRBJ2-1; 7 bases are a match to TRBD1. This CDR3 contains 16 residues. Germline-derived CDR1 and CDR2 are MNHEY and SVGAGI. The V gene end was trimmed by 4 bases and the J gene end by 1 base; junction bases not matched to a gene: 7. CDR3 nucleotides: TGTGCCAGCAGTTTACAGGGGACCCCATCCTACAATGAGCAGTTCTTC. It encodes CASSLQGTPSYNEQFF.

The CDR3 DNA reads as TGCGCCAGCAGCCAAGAAATCGGGGAGCAGTACTTC. Translation gives CASSQEIGEQYF. The V call is TRBV4-1, the J call TRBJ2-7; D unresolved. V was pared by 0 bases and J by 7 bases, with 7 bases between. The germline V gene has CDR1 MGHRA and CDR2 YSYEKL. The CDR3 contains 12 residues.

This sequence joins TRBV19 and TRBJ1-5, with D unresolved. Germline-derived CDR1 and CDR2 are LNHDA and SQIVND (reference sequence). Trimming took 6 bases from V and 2 from J, leaving 5 bases between them. The CDR3 runs to 12 residues. The CDR3 here is CASRAGNQPQHF. CDR3 coding DNA: TGTGCCAGTAGAGCAGGCAATCAGCCCCAGCATTTT.

Only one count was recorded for this clone. DNA for the CDR3: TGTGCCAGCAGCGTCATGAGGGGGAGCTACAATGAGCAGTTCTTC. It codes for CASSVMRGSYNEQFF. J is TRBJ2-1 and V is TRBV9, with D possibly TRBD1 on 6 matching bases. The germline CDR1 and CDR2 sequences are SGDLS and YYNGEE. Between the trimmed V and J ends, which lost 2 bases and 3 bases, there was a span of 12 bases. This CDR3 has 15 amino acids. Supplemented by reference TRBV9 and TRBJ2-1, the full variable domain reads DSGVTQTPKHLITATGQRVTLRCSPRSGDLSVYWYQQSLDQGLQFLIQYYNGEERAKGNILERFSAQQFPDLHSELNLSSLELGDSALYFCASSVMRGSYNEQFFGPGTRLTVL.

This chain links TRBV19 with TRBJ2-5; 10 nucleotides line up with TRBD2. Germline V gene sequence: CDR1 LNHDA, CDR2 SQIVND (reference sequence). After removal of 11 bases from V and 7 bases from J, the junction contained 22 bases not matched to a gene. The CDR3 is made up of 17 amino acids. DNA of the CDR3: TGTGCCTCCCAGAGGGCCTCCGGGGCTAGCGGGAGTGGGACCCAGTACTTC. It is translated as CASQRASGASGSGTQYF.

By sample share, this clone is large (0.1 to 1%). The CDR3: CASSEGQRETQYF. The CDR3 region has the DNA TGTGCCAGCAGTGAAGGACAGAGGGAGACCCAGTACTTC. V usage is TRBV6-1 and J usage is TRBJ2-5, with D possibly matching TRBD1 (5 bases). Germline CDR1 and CDR2: MNHNS and SASEGT. Trimming cost V 1 base and J 5 bases, with 8 bases left between them. CDR3 length equals 13 residues.